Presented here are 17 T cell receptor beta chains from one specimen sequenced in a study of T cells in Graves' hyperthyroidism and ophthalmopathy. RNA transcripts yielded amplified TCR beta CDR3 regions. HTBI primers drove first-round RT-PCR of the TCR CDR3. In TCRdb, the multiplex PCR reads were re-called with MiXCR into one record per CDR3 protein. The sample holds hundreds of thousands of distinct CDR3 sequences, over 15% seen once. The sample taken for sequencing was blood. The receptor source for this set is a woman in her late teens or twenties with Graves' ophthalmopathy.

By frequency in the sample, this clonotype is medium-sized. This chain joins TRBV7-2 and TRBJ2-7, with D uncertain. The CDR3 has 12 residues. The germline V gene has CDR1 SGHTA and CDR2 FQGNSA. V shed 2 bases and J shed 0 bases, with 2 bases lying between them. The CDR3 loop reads CASSLSSYEQYF. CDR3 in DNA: TGTGCCAGCAGCTTAAGCTCCTACGAGCAGTACTTC. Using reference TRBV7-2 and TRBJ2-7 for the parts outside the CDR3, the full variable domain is GAGVSQSPSNKVTEKGKDVELRCDPISGHTALYWYRQSLGQGLEFLIYFQGNSAPDKSGLPSDRFSAERTGGSVSTLTIQRTQQEDSAVYLCASSLSSYEQYFGPGTRLTVT.

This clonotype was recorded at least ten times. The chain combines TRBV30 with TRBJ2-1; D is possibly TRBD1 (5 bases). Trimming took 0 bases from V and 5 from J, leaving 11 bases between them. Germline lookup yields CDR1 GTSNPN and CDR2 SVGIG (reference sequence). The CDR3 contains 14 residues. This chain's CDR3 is CAWSVGAGDNEQFF. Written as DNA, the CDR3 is TGTGCCTGGAGTGTAGGGGCTGGGGACAATGAGCAGTTCTTC.

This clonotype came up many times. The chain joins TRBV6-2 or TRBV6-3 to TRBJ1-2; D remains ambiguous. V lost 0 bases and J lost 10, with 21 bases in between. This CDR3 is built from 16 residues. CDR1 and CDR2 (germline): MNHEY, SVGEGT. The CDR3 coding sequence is TGTGCCAGCAGTTACTCGACGACCTCACCGCCTACTGACTACACCTTC. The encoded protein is CASSYSTTSPPTDYTF.

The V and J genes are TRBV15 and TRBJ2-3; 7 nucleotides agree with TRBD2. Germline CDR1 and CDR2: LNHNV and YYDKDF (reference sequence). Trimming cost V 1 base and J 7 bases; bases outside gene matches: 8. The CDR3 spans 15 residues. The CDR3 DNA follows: TGTGCCACCAGCAGAGTTACTAGCGCCATGAATACGCAGTATTTT. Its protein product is CATSRVTSAMNTQYF.

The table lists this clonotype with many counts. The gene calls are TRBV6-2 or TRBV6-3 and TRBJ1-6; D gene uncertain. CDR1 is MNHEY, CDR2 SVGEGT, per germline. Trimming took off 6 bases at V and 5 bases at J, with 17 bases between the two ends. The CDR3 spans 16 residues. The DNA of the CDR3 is TGTGCCAGCAGCACCCTCTCGGCAGGCGATAATTCACCCCTCCACTTT. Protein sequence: CASSTLSAGDNSPLHF.

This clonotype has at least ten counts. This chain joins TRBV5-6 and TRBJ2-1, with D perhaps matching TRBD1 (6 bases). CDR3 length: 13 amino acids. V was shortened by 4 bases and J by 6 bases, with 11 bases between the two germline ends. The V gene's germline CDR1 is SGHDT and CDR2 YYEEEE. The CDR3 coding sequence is TGTGCCAGCAGCCTCGGACAGTCCAATGAGCAGTTCTTC. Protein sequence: CASSLGQSNEQFF.

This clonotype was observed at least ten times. Written as DNA, the CDR3 is TGTGCCAGCAGTGCCAGGGAGTACAATGAGCAGTTCTTC. Amino acid sequence: CASSAREYNEQFF. V and J are TRBV2 and TRBJ2-1; D may correspond to TRBD1 or TRBD2 (5 bases each). The ends were cut back, 4 bases at V and 4 bases at J, with 8 bases in the middle. Germline CDR1 SNHLY, CDR2 FYNNEI. The CDR3 totals 13 residues.

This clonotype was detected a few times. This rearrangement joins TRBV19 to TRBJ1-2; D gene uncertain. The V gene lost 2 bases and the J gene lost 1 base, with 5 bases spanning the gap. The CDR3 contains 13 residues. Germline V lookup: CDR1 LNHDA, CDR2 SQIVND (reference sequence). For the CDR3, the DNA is TGTGCCAGTAGTATAACACTTAACTATGGCTACACCTTC. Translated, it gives CASSITLNYGYTF.

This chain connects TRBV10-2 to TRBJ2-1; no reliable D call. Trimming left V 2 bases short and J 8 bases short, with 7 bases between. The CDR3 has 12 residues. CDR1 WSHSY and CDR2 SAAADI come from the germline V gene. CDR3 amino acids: CASSELQDEQFF. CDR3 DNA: TGCGCCAGCAGTGAGCTACAAGATGAGCAGTTCTTC.

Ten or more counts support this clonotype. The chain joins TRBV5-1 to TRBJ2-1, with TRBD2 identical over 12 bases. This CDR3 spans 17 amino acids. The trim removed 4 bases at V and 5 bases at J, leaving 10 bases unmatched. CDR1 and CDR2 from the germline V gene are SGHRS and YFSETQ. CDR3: CASSPFLAGGPDNEQFF. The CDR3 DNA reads TGCGCCAGCAGCCCCTTTCTAGCGGGAGGGCCTGACAATGAGCAGTTCTTC.

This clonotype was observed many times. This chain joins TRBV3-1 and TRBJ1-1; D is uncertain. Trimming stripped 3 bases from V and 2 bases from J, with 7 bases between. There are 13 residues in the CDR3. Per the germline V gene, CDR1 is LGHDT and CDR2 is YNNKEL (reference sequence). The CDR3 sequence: CASSHGLNTEAFF. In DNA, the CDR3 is TGTGCCAGCAGCCACGGTCTCAACACTGAAGCTTTCTTT.

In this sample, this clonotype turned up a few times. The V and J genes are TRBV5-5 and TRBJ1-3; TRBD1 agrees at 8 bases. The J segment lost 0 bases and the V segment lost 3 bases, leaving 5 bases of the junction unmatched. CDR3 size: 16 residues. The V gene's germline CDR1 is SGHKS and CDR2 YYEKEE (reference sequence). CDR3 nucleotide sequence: TGTGCCAGCAGCTGGGGGACAGGCTACTCTGGAAACACCATATATTTT. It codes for CASSWGTGYSGNTIYF.

CDR3 sequence: CASSPPGSADTEAFF. DNA of the CDR3: TGTGCCAGCAGTCCGCCAGGTTCGGCGGACACTGAAGCTTTCTTT. The chain is built from TRBV28 and TRBJ1-1, with unresolved D. Germline V gives CDR1 MDHEN, CDR2 SYDVKM. The CDR3 is 15 amino acids. V lost 5 bases and J lost 3, with 16 bases in between.

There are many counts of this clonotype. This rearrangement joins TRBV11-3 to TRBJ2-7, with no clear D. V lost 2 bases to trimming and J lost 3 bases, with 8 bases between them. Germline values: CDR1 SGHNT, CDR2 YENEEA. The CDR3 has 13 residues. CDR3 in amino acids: CASSLSALYEQYF. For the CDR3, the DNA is TGTGCCAGCAGCTTATCAGCCCTCTACGAGCAGTACTTC.

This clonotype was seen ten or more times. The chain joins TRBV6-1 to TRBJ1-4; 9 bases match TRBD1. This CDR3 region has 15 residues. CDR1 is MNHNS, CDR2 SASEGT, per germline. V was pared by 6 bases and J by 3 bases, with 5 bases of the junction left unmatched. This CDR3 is CASSTQGASNEKLFF. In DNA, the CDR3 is TGTGCCAGCAGCACACAGGGGGCGTCTAATGAAAAACTGTTTTTT.

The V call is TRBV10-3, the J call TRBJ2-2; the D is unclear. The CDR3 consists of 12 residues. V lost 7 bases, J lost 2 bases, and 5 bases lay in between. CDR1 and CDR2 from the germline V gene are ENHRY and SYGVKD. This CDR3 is CAIKKNTGELFF. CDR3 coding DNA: TGTGCCATCAAGAAAAACACCGGGGAGCTGTTTTTT.

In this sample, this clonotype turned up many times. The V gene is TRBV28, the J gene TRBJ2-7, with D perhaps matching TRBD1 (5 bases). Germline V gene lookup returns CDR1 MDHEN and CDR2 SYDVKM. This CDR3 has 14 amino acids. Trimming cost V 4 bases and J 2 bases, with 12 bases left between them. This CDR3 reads CASSSQGKPYEQYF. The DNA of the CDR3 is TGTGCCAGCAGTTCGCAGGGAAAGCCCTACGAGCAGTACTTC.